The T cell receptor beta chain under discussion was sequenced for a study of blood T cell repertoires in COVID-19. Study at large: Material from acute and convalescent COVID-19 was sourced from the United States, Italy and Spain. PBMCs, B-cell-depleted T cells, or T cells provided the cDNA or gDNA that made up the material.

Original handling: Amplifying reference gene primers gave estimates of nucleated cell counts. Libraries were prepared by immunoSEQ multiplex PCR; TCRdb keeps only in-frame clonotypes and omits some of them. D and trimming come from the DNA, and the V and J calls and clone size come from that table. The sample consists of some 110,000 clones, approximately 85% of them appearing once. Sequencing used peripheral blood. The TCR was taken from a man in his 70s with acute or convalescent COVID-19.

The DNA of the CDR3 is TGTGCCAGCAGCACAGCCTGGACAGGTCACTACGAGCAGTACTTC. Amino acids: CASSTAWTGHYEQYF. The chain combines TRBV7-2 with TRBJ2-7; 7 bases map to TRBD1. Germline-derived CDR1 and CDR2 are SGHTA and FQGNSA. V was pared by 5 bases and J by 3 bases, with 10 bases of the junction left unmatched. The CDR3 contains 15 residues. The complete variable domain, with remaining parts taken from reference TRBV7-2 and TRBJ2-7, reads GAGVSQSPSNKVTEKGKDVELRCDPISGHTALYWYRQSLGQGLEFLIYFQGNSAPDKSGLPSDRFSAERTGGSVSTLTIQRTQQEDSAVYLCASSTAWTGHYEQYFGPGTRLTVT.